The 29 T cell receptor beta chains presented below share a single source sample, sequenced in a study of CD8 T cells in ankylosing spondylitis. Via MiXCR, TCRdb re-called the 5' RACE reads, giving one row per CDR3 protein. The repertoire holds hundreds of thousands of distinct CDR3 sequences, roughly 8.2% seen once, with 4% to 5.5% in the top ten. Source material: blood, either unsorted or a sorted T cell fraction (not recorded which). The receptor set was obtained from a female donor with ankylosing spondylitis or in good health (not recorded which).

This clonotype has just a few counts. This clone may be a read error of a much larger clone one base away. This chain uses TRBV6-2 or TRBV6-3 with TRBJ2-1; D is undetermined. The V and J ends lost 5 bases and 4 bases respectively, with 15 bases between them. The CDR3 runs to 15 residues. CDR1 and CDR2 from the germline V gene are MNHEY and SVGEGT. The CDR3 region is CASSIRVRIYNEQFF. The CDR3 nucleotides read TGTGCCAGCAGTATCCGGGTCAGGATTTACAATGAGCAGTTCTTC.

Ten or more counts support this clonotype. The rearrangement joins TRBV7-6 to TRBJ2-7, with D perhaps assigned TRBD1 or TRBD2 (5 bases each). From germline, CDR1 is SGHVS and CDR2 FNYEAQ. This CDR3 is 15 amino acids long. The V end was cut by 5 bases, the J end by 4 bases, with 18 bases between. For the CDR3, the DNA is TGTGCCAGCAGCCCCCTTTGGGGACGTGGGTACGAGCAGTACTTC. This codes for CASSPLWGRGYEQYF.

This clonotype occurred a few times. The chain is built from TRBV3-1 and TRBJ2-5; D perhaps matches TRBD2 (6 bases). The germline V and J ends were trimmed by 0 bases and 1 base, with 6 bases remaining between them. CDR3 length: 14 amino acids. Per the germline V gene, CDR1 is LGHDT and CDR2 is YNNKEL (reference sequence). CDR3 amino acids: CASSQERGQETQYF. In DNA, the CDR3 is TGTGCCAGCAGCCAAGAGCGGGGCCAAGAGACCCAGTACTTC.

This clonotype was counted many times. CDR3 sequence (DNA): TGTGCCAGCACTCTCGGGGGCCACTATGGCTACACCTTC. As protein: CASTLGGHYGYTF. The J gene is TRBJ1-2, the V gene TRBV12-3 or TRBV12-4; a weak D match, TRBD1 (6 bases). V was cut by 7 bases and J by 3 bases, with 12 bases left in between. The CDR3 is 13 amino acids.

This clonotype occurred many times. The CDR3 is CSAAGTGKIPETQYF. Here the CDR3 DNA reads TGCAGTGCCGCAGGGACAGGGAAGATTCCAGAGACCCAGTACTTC. V is TRBV20-1 and J is TRBJ2-5, with 9 nucleotides matching TRBD1. The CDR3 extends over 15 amino acids. Germline CDR1 reads DFQATT; CDR2 reads SNEGSKA (reference sequence). The J segment lost 4 bases and the V segment lost 6 bases, leaving 12 bases of the junction unmatched.

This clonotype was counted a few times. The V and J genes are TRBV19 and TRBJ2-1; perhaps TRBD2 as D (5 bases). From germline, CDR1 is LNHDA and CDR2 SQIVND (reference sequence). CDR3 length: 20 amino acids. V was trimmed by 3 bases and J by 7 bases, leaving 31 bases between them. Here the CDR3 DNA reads TGTGCCAGTAGTATGGATCGAGGGTGGGATAACTTCGGGTATCAGAATGAGCAGTTCTTC. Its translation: CASSMDRGWDNFGYQNEQFF.

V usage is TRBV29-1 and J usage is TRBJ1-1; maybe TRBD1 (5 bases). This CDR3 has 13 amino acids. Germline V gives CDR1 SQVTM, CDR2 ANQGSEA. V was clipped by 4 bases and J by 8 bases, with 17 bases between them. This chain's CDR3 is CSVGGGSRTEAFF. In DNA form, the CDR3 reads TGCAGCGTTGGCGGAGGCAGCCGGACAGAAGCTTTCTTT.

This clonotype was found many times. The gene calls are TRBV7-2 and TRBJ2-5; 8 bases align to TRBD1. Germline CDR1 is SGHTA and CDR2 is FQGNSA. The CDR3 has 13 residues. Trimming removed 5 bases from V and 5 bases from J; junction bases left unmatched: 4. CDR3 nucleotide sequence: TGTGCCAGCAGCGGACAGGGCATGGAGACCCAGTACTTC. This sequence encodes CASSGQGMETQYF.

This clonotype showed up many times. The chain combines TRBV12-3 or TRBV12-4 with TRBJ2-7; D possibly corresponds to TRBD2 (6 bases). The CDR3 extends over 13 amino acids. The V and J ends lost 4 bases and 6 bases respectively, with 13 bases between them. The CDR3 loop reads CASSSGVGSEQYF. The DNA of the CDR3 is TGTGCCAGCAGTTCGGGGGTGGGGTCCGAGCAGTACTTC.

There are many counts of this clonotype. CDR3 sequence: CASSLGGTGEQFF. The CDR3 nucleotides read TGCGCCAGCAGCTTGGGGGGGACGGGTGAGCAGTTCTTC. V gene TRBV5-1 combines with J gene TRBJ2-1, with D perhaps matching TRBD1 or TRBD2 (5 bases each). The germline CDR1 and CDR2 sequences are SGHRS and YFSETQ. The CDR3 length is 13 residues. Trimming shortened V by 0 bases and J by 9 bases, and 10 bases separated the two germline ends. Combining the CDR3 with reference TRBV5-1 and TRBJ2-1 gives the whole variable domain KAGVTQTPRYLIKTRGQQVTLSCSPISGHRSVSWYQQTPGQGLQFLFEYFSETQRNKGNFPGRFSGRQFSNSRSEMNVSTLELGDSALYLCASSLGGTGEQFFGPGTRLTVL.

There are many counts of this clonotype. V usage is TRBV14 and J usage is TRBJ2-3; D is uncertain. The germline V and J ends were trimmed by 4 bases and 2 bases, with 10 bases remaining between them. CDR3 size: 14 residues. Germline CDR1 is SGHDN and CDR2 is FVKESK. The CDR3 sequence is CASSPWDNTDTQYF. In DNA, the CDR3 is TGTGCCAGCAGCCCGTGGGATAACACAGATACGCAGTATTTT.

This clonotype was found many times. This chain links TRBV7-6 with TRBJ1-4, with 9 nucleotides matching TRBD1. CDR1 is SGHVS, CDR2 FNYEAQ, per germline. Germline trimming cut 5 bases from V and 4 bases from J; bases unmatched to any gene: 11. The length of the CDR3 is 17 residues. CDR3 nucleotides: TGTGCCAGCAGCCTAGGCGCGTGGGGACAGGGTAATGAAAAACTGTTTTTT. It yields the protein CASSLGAWGQGNEKLFF.

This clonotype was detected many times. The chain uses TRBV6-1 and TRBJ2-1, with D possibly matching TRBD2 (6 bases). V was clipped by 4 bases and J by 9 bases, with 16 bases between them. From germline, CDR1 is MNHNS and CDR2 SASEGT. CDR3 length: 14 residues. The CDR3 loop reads CASSALARGTEQFF. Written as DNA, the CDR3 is TGTGCCAGCAGTGCCCTAGCGAGGGGCACTGAGCAGTTCTTC.

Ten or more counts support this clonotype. The CDR3 DNA follows: TGTGCCAGCAGTTACACACAATCTCTAGCGGGAGGGGTTGAGCAGTTCTTC. It is translated as CASSYTQSLAGGVEQFF. This chain uses TRBV6-5 with TRBJ2-1; 12 nucleotides line up with TRBD2. The CDR3 has 17 amino acids. Germline V gene data show CDR1 as MNHEY and CDR2 as SVGAGI. V dropped 2 bases and J dropped 9; count of bases not matched to a gene: 11.

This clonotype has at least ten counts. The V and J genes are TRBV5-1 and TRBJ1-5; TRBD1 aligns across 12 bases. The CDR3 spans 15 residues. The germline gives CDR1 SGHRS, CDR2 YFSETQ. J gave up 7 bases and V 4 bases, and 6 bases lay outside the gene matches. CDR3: CASSHGTGGLQPQHF. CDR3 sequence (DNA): TGCGCCAGCAGCCACGGGACAGGGGGCCTCCAGCCCCAGCATTTT.

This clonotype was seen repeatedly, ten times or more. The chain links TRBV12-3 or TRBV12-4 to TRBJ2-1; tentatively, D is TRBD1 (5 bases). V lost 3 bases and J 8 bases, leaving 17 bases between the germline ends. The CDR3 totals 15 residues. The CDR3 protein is CASSLNLGLGDEQFF. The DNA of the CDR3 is TGTGCCAGCAGTTTGAATCTGGGGCTTGGGGATGAGCAGTTCTTC.

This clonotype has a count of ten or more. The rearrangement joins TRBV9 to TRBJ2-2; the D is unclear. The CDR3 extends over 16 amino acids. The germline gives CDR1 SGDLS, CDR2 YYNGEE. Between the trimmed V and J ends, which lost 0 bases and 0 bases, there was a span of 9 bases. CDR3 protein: CASSVGLSSNTGELFF. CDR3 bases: TGTGCCAGCAGCGTAGGCCTTTCCTCGAACACCGGGGAGCTGTTTTTT. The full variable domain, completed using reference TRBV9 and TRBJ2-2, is DSGVTQTPKHLITATGQRVTLRCSPRSGDLSVYWYQQSLDQGLQFLIQYYNGEERAKGNILERFSAQQFPDLHSELNLSSLELGDSALYFCASSVGLSSNTGELFFGEGSRLTVL.

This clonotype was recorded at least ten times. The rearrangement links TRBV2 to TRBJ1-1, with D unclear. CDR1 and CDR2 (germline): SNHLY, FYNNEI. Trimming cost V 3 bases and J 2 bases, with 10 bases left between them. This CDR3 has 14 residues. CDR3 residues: CASSDGYINTEAFF. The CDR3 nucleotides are TGTGCCAGCAGTGATGGTTATATCAACACTGAAGCTTTCTTT.

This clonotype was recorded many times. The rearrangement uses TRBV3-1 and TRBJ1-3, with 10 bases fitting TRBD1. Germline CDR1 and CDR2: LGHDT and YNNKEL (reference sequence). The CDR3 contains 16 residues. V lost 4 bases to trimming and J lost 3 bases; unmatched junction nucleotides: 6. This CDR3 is CASSLGTGAGGNTIYF. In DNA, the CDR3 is TGTGCCAGCAGCCTCGGGACAGGGGCGGGTGGAAACACCATATATTTT. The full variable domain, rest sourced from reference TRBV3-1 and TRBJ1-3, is DTAVSQTPKYLVTQMGNDKSIKCEQNLGHDTMYWYKQDSKKFLKIMFSYNNKELIINETVPNRFSPKSPDKAHLNLHINSLELGDSAVYFCASSLGTGAGGNTIYFGEGSWLTVV.

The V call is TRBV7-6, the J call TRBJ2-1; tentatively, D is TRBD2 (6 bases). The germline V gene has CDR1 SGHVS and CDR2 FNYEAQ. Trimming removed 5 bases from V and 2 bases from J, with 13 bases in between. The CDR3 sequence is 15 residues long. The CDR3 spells CASSHRDSPYNEQFF. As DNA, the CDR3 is TGTGCCAGCAGCCACCGGGACTCCCCCTACAATGAGCAGTTCTTC.

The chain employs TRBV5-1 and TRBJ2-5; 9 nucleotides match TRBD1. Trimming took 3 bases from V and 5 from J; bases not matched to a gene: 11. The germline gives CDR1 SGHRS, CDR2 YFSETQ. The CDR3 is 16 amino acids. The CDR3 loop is CASSWTLSGQGETQYF. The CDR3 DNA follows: TGCGCCAGCAGCTGGACCTTGTCGGGACAGGGTGAGACCCAGTACTTC.

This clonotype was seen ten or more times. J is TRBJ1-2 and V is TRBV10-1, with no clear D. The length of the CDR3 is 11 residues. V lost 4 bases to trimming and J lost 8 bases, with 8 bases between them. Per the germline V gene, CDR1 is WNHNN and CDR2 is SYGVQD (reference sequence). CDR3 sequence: CASSGPSGYTF. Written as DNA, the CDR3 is TGCGCCAGCAGTGGACCGTCCGGCTACACCTTC.

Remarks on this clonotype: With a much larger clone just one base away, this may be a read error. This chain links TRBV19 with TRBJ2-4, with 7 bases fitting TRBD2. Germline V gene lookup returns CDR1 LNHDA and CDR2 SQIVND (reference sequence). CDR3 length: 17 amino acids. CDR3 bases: TGTGCCAGTAGGAGGTTAGCGGGTCGGGTAGGCAAAAGCATTCAGTACTTC. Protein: CASRRLAGRVGKSIQYF.

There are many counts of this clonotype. For the CDR3, the DNA is TGCAGCGTCCTTGGAGGGACAGGGAAAGAGACCCAGTACTTC. Translated: CSVLGGTGKETQYF. The gene calls are TRBV29-1 and TRBJ2-5, with TRBD1 matching over 9 bases. The CDR3 covers 14 residues. Germline CDR1 and CDR2: SQVTM and ANQGSEA. V lost 6 bases and J lost 3; bases outside the gene matches: 8.

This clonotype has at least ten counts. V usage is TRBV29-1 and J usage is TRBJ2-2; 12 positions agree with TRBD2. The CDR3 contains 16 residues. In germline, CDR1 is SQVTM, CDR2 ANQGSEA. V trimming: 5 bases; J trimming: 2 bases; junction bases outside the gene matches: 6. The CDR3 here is CSVKGLAGANTGELFF. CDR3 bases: TGCAGCGTTAAGGGACTAGCGGGTGCTAACACCGGGGAGCTGTTTTTT.

CDR3 bases: TGTGCCAGCAGCTTATATGGGACGGGTAACACTGAAGCTTTCTTT. Its protein product is CASSLYGTGNTEAFF. The V call is TRBV7-9, the J call TRBJ1-1; a weak D match, TRBD1 (5 bases). Germline V lookup: CDR1 SEHNR, CDR2 FQNEAQ (reference sequence). CDR3 length equals 15 residues. V was shortened by 2 bases and J by 2 bases, with 12 bases between the two germline ends.

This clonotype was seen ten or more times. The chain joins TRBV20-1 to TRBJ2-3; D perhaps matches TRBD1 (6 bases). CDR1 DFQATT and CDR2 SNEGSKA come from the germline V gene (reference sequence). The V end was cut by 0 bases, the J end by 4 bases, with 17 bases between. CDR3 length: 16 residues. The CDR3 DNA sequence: TGCAGTGCTAGAGATAGGGCCAGGGGAGTGGCAGATACGCAGTATTTT. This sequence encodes CSARDRARGVADTQYF.

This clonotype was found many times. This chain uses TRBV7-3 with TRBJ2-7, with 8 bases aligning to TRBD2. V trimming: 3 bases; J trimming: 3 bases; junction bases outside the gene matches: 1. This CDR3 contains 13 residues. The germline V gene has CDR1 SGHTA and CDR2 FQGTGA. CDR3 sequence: CASSFTSGYEQYF. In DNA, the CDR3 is TGTGCCAGCAGCTTTACTAGCGGCTACGAGCAGTACTTC.

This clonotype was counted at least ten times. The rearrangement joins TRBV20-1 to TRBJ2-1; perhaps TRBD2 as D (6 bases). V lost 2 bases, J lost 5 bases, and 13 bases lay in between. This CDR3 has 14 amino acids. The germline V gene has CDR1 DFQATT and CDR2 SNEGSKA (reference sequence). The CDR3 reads CSARSLRTNNEQFF. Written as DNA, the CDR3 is TGCAGTGCTAGATCCCTAAGGACTAACAATGAGCAGTTCTTC.